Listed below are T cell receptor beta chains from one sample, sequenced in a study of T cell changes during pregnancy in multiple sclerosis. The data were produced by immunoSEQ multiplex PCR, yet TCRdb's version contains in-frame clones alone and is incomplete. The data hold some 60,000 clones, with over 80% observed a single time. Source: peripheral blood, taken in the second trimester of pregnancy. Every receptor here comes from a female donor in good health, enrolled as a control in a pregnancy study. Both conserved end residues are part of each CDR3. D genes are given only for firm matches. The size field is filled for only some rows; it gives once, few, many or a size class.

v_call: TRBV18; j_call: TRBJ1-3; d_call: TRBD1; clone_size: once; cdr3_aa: CASSYGQDSGNTIYF; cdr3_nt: TGTGCCAGCTCGTACGGACAGGACTCTGGAAACACCATATATTTT
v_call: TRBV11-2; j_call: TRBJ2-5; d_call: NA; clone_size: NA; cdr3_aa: CASSLDPGTYQETQYF; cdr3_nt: TGTGCCAGCAGCTTAGACCCCGGGACTTACCAAGAGACCCAGTACTTC
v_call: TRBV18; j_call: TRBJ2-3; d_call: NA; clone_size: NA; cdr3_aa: CASSPPSLSTDTQYF; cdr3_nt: TGTGCCAGCTCACCACCTTCCCTGTCCACAGATACGCAGTATTTT
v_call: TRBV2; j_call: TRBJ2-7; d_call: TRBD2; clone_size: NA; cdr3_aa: CASNLEWGGSYEQYF; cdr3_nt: TGTGCCAGCAATTTAGAGTGGGGGGGATCCTACGAGCAGTACTTC
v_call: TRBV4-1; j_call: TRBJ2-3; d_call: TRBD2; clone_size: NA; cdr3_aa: CASSLTFSGISTDTQYF; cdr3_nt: TGCGCCAGCAGCCTTACTTTTAGCGGGATAAGCACAGATACGCAGTATTTT
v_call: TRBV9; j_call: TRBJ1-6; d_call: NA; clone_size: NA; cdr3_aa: CASSVVWGDDESSYNSPLHF; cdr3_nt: TGTGCCAGCAGCGTAGTATGGGGGGATGACGAAAGCTCCTATAATTCACCCCTCCACTTT
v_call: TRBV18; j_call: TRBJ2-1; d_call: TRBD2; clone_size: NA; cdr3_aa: CASSPPGLAGGNEQFF; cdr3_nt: TGTGCCAGCTCACCGCCGGGACTAGCGGGAGGGAATGAGCAGTTCTTC
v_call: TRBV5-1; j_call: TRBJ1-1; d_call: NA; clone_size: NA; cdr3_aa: CASSLKGEGSTEAFF; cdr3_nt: TGCGCCAGCAGCTTGAAAGGGGAGGGGAGCACTGAAGCTTTCTTT
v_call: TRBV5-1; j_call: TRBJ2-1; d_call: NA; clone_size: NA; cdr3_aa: CASRREGGVDEQFF; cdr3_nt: TGCGCCAGCAGACGAGAAGGGGGGGTCGATGAGCAGTTCTTC
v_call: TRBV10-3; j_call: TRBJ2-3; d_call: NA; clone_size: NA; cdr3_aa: CAIRNVGADTQYF; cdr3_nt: TGTGCCATCAGGAACGTGGGGGCGGATACGCAGTATTTT
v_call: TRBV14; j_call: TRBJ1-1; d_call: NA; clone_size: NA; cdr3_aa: CASRHTGNTEAFF; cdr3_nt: TGTGCCAGCAGACATACAGGGAACACTGAAGCTTTCTTT
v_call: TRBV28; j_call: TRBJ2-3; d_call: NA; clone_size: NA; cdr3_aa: CASSSRLDTQYF; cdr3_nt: TGTGCCAGCAGTTCCCGGTTAGATACGCAGTATTTT
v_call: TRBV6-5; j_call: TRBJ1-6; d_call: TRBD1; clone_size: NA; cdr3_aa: CASSYTGVSPLHF; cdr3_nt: TGTGCCAGCAGTTACACAGGGGTATCACCCCTCCACTTT
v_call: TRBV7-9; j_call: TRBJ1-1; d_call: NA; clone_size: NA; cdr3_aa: CASLGAEAFF; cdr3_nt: TGTGCCAGCCTCGGGGCTGAAGCTTTCTTT
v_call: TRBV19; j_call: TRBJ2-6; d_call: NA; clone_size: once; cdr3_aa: CASSISPGTGANVLTF; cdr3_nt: TGTGCCAGTAGTATATCTCCAGGGACTGGGGCCAACGTCCTGACTTTC
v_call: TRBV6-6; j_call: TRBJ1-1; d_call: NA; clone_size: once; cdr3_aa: CASSHQDSQAFF; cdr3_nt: TGTGCCAGCAGTCACCAGGACAGCCAAGCTTTCTTT
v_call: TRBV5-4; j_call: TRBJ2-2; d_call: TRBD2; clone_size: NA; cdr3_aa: CASSLWGGVNTGELFF; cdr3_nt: TGTGCCAGCAGCTTATGGGGAGGGGTGAACACCGGGGAGCTGTTTTTT
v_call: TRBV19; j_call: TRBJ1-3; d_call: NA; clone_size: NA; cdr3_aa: CASSIGGGSGNTIYF; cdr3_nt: TGTGCCAGTAGTATAGGGGGCGGCTCTGGAAACACCATATATTTT
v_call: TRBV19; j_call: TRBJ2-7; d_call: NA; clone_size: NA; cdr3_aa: CASSHRVRYEQYF; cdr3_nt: TGTGCCAGTAGCCACAGGGTGAGATACGAGCAGTACTTC
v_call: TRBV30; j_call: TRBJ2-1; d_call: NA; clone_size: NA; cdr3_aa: CAWRSKTGAYNEQFF; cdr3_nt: TGTGCCTGGAGATCCAAGACAGGTGCCTACAATGAGCAGTTCTTC
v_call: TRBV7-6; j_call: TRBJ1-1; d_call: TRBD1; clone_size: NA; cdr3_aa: CASSLDRGAEAFF; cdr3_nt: TGTGCCAGCAGCTTAGACAGGGGAGCTGAAGCTTTCTTT
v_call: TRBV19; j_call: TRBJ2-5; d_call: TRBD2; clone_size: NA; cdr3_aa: CASSIRRGGGKETQYF; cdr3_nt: TGTGCCAGTAGTATCAGGCGCGGGGGGGGAAAAGAGACCCAGTACTTC